Following are 11 T cell receptor beta chains from one sample sequenced in a study of blood T cells in healthy people across ages. The second PCR ran about 6 to 11 cycles with a sample-barcoded 5' primer and J-beta primers. TCRdb reprocessed the 5' RACE reads with MiXCR, giving one entry per CDR3 protein. The sample records some 1,800,000 distinct CDR3 sequences, around 40% being singletons. The source material was blood. Receptors originate from a human donor in good health.

This clonotype has only a few counts. The V gene is TRBV9, the J gene TRBJ1-2, with D uncertain. V was cut by 0 bases and J by 6 bases, with 12 bases left in between. The CDR3 extends over 14 amino acids. From germline, CDR1 is SGDLS and CDR2 YYNGEE. CDR3 loop: CASSVVGAPDGYTF. The CDR3, as DNA: TGTGCCAGCAGCGTAGTCGGAGCTCCGGATGGCTACACCTTC.

This clonotype was counted only a few times. This rearrangement joins TRBV29-1 to TRBJ2-3; 7 bases map to TRBD2. CDR3 size: 14 residues. Looked up from germline, CDR1 is SQVTM and CDR2 is ANQGSEA. Germline trimming cut 7 bases from V and 6 bases from J; bases unmatched to any gene: 13. CDR3 amino acids: CSAPWGGRADTQYF. CDR3 bases: TGCAGCGCCCCGTGGGGGGGGAGGGCGGATACGCAGTATTTT.

The rearrangement uses TRBV27 and TRBJ2-1; a possible D gene is TRBD2 (5 bases). This CDR3 contains 14 residues. Germline-derived CDR1 and CDR2 are MNHEY and SMNVEV (reference sequence). V lost 6 bases, J lost 6 bases, and 15 bases lay in between. DNA for the CDR3: TGTGCCAGCAGGGACTGGGATGGGCCCAATGAGCAGTTCTTC. Its translation: CASRDWDGPNEQFF.

In this sample, this clonotype turned up a few times. The chain employs TRBV6-1 and TRBJ1-2; maybe TRBD1 (6 bases). Trimming shortened V by 4 bases and J by 3 bases, and 9 bases separated the two germline ends. The germline V gene encodes CDR1 MNHNS and CDR2 SASEGT. CDR3 length: 13 amino acids. This chain's CDR3 is CASSGRTDYGYTF. The CDR3 coding sequence is TGTGCCAGCAGTGGAAGGACAGACTATGGCTACACCTTC.

The gene calls are TRBV7-8 and TRBJ2-7, with a weak D call TRBD2 (5 bases). Germline CDR1 reads SGHVS; CDR2 reads FQNEAQ. With 0 bases removed from V and 7 bases from J, the gap between germline ends came to 10 bases. This CDR3 has 13 amino acids. The CDR3 loop is CASSLAVWEEQYF. For the CDR3, the DNA is TGTGCCAGCAGCTTAGCAGTCTGGGAGGAGCAGTACTTC. The full variable domain, completed using reference TRBV7-8 and TRBJ2-7, is GAGVSQSPRYKVAKRGQDVALRCDPISGHVSLFWYQQALGQGPEFLTYFQNEAQLDKSGLPSDRFFAERPEGSVSTLKIQRTQQEDSAVYLCASSLAVWEEQYFGPGTRLTVT.

About this clonotype: The CDR3 ends on some other residue instead of the conserved phenylalanine or tryptophan, so this is likely a read error. The chain employs TRBV4-3 and TRBJ2-7, with 9 bases aligning to TRBD1. With 3 bases clipped from V and 7 bases from J, the junction kept 13 bases outside the gene matches. The CDR3 length is 16 residues. Germline assignment: CDR1 LGHNA and CDR2 YSLEER. CDR3 DNA: TGCGCCAGCAGCCATGACTCCGGGACAGGGAACGAAGAGCAGTACTTA. Translating it yields CASSHDSGTGNEEQYL.

This chain connects TRBV20-1 to TRBJ1-1, with 7 bases identical to TRBD1. CDR1 DFQATT and CDR2 SNEGSKA come from the germline V gene (reference sequence). There are 14 residues in the CDR3. Trimming took 2 bases from V and 2 from J; bases not matched to a gene: 5. The CDR3 nucleotides read TGCAGTGCTAGAAAGACAGGGACCAACACTGAAGCTTTCTTT. This encodes CSARKTGTNTEAFF.

This clonotype was recorded a few times. V and J are TRBV24-1 and TRBJ1-1, with D uncertain. This CDR3 spans 12 amino acids. Germline CDR1 and CDR2: KGHDR and SFDVKD. Trimming took off 10 bases at V and 1 base at J, with 9 bases between the two ends. CDR3 sequence reads: CATRGWNTEAFF. The CDR3 DNA follows: TGTGCCACTCGAGGGTGGAACACTGAAGCTTTCTTT.

This clonotype has at least ten counts. J is TRBJ1-4 and V is TRBV20-1; D might be TRBD1 (5 bases). From germline, CDR1 is DFQATT and CDR2 SNEGSKA (reference sequence). The CDR3 has 14 residues. The V end lost 5 bases, the J end lost 5 bases, and 15 bases lay between the germline ends. In DNA, the CDR3 is TGCAGTGCTCACCGGGACGGGGGGAATGAAAAACTGTTTTTT. Protein product: CSAHRDGGNEKLFF.

The rearrangement joins TRBV7-3 to TRBJ1-5; D is unclear. This CDR3 contains 14 residues. Germline V lookup: CDR1 SGHTA, CDR2 FQGTGA. Trimming took 2 bases from V and 8 from J, leaving 13 bases between them. The CDR3 DNA sequence: TGTGCCAGCAGCTTAGGGTTCCGGGAAGAGCCCCAGCATTTT. This translates into CASSLGFREEPQHF.

The CDR3 bases are TGCAGTGCGGATCAAATACCCAATCAGCCCCAGCATTTT. Amino acid sequence: CSADQIPNQPQHF. The rearrangement links TRBV20-1 to TRBJ1-5; D is unclear. V shed 6 bases and J shed 3 bases, with 12 bases lying between them. The CDR3 loop spans 13 amino acids. The germline CDR1 and CDR2 sequences are DFQATT and SNEGSKA (reference sequence).